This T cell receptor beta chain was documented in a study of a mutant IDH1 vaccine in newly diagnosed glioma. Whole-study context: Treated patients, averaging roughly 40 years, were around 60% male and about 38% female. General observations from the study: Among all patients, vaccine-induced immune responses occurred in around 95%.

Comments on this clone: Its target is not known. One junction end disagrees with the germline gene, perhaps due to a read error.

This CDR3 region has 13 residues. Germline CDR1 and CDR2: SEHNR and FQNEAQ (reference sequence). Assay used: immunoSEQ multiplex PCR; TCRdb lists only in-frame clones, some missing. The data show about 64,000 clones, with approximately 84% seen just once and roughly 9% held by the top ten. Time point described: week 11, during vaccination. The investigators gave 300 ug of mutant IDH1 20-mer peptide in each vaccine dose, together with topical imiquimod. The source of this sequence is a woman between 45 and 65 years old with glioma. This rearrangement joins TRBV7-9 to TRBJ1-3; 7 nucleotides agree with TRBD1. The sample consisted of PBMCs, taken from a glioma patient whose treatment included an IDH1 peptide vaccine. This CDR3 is CASSSDPRDSLVF. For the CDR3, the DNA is TGTGCCAGCAGCTCCGACCCCCGGGACAGCCTTGTTTTT.